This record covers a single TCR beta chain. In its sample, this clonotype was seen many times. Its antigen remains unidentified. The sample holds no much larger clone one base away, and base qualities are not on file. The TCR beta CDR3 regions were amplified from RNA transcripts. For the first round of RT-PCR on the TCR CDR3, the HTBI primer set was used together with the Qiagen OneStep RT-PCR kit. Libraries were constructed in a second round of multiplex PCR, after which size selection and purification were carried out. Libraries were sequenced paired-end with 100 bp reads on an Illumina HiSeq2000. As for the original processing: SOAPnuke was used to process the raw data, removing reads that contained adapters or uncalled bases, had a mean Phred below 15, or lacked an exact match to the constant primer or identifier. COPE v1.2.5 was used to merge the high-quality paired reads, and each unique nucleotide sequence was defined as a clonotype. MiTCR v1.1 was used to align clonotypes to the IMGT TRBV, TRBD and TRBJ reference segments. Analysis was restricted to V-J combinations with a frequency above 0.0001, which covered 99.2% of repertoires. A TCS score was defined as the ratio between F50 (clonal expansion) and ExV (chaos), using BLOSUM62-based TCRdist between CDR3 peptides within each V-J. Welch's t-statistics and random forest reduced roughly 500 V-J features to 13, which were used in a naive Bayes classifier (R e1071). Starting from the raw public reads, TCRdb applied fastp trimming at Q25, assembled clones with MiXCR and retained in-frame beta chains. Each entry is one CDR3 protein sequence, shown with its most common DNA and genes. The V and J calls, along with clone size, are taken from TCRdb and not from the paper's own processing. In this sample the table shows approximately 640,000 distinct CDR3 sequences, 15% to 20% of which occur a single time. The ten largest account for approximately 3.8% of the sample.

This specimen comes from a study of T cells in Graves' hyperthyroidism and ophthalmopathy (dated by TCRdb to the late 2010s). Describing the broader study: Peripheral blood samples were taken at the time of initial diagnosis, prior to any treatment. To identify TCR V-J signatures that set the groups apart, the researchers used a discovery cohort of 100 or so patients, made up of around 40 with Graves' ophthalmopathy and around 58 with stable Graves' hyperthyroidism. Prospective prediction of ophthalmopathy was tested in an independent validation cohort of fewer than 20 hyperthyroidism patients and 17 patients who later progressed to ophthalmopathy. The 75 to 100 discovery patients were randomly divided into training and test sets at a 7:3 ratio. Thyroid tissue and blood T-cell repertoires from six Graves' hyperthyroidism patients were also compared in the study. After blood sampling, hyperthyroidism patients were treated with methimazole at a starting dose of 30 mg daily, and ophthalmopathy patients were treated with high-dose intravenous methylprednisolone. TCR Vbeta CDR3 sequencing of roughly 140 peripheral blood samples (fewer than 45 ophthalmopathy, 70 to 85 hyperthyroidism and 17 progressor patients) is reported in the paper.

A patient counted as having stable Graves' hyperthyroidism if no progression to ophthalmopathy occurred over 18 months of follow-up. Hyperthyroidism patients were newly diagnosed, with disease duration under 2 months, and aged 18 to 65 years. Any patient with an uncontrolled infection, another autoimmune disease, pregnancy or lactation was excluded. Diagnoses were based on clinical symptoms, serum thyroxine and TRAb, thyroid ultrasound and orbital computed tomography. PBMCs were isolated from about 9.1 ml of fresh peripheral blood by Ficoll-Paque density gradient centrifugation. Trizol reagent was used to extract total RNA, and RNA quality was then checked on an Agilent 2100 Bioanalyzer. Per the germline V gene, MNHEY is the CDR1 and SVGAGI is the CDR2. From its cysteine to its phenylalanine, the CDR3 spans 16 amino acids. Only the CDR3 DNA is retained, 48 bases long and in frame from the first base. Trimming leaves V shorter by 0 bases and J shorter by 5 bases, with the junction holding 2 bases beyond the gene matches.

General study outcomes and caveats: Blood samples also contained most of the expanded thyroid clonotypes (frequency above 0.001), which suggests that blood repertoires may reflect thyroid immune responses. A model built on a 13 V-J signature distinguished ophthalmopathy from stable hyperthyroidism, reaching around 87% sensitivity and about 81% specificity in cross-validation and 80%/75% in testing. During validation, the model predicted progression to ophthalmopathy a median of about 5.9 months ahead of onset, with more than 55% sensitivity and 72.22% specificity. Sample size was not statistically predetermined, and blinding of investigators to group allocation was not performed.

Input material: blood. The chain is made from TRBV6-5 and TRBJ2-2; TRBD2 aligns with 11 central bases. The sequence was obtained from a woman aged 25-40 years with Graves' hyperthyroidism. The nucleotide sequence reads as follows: TGTGCCAGCAGTTACTCTAGGACTAGCGGGACCGGGGAGCTGTTTTTT. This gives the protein CASSYSRTSGTGELFF.